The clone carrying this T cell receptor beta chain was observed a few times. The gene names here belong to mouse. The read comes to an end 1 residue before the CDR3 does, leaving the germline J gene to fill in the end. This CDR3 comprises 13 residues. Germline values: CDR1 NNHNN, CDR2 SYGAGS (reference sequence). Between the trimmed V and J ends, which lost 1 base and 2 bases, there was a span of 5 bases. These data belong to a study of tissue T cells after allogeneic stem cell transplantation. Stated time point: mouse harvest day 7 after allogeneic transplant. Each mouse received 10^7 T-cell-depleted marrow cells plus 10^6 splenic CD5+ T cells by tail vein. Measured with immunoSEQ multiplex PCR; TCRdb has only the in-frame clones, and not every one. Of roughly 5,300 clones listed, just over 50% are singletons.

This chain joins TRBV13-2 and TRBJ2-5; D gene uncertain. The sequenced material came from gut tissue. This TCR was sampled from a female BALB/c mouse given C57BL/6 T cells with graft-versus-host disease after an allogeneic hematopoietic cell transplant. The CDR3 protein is CASGDRGQDTQYF. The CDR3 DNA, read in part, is TGTGCCAGCGGTGATCGAGGCCAAGACACCCAGTAC.